These 2 T cell receptor beta chains came from one sample sequenced in a study of technical replicates of blood from a few donors. Only in-frame clones appear in the TCRdb table, and some are missing; sequencing was by immunoSEQ multiplex PCR. The sample lists 95,000 to 100,000 clones, nearly 96% occurring once. The material sequenced was T cells isolated from PBMCs. The receptors shown here come from a human donor in good health.

This rearrangement joins TRBV30 to TRBJ2-3, with D uncertain. With 0 bases removed from V and 3 bases from J, the gap between germline ends came to 4 bases. Germline CDR1 reads GTSNPN; CDR2 reads SVGIG (reference sequence). CDR3 length: 12 residues. The CDR3 sequence is CAWSVQTDTQYF. For the CDR3, the DNA is TGTGCCTGGAGTGTACAGACAGATACGCAGTATTTT.

V and J are TRBV18 and TRBJ2-4; 7 bases fit TRBD1. CDR1 is KGHSH and CDR2 is LQKENI in the germline V gene. The CDR3 is 17 residues long. With V trimmed by 5 bases and J by 1 base, 11 bases remained unmatched. CDR3 region: CASSAYRGRVAKNIQYF. The CDR3 nucleotides are TGTGCCAGCTCAGCCTACAGGGGAAGGGTGGCCAAAAACATTCAGTACTTC. The full variable domain, in which reference TRBV18 and TRBJ2-4 provide the parts outside the CDR3, is NAGVMQNPRHLVRRRGQEARLRCSPMKGHSHVYWYRQLPEEGLKFMVYLQKENIIDESGMPKERFSAEFPKEGPSILRIQQVVRGDSAAYFCASSAYRGRVAKNIQYFGAGTRLSVL.